The 20 T cell receptor beta chains in this list originate from one sample, sequenced in a study of regulatory and conventional T cells in RAG deficiency. Conventional CD4+ T cells were sorted from blood as CD25-low CD127-high cells. Repertoires were generated with immunoSEQ multiplex PCR, while TCRdb's copy carries only in-frame clones and drops some. Altogether roughly 45,000 clones are present, approximately 90% being singletons, with the ten largest covering around 0.5%. These same data were also listed under a study on regulatory T cells. That source notes: The PCR used 52 TRBV and 13 TRBJ primers.

Sequencing used CD4+ effector T cells sorted from blood. Receptors originate from a human donor in good health.

The genes are TRBV6-6 and TRBJ1-6; TRBD1 agrees at 11 bases. CDR1 and CDR2 (germline): MNHNY, SVGAGI (reference sequence). The CDR3 contains 14 residues. Germline trimming cut 11 bases from V and 10 bases from J; bases unmatched to any gene: 10. Written as DNA, the CDR3 is TGTGCCGTTTCTCCGGGACAGGGGGGATCACCCCTCCACTTT. Its protein product is CAVSPGQGGSPLHF.

This chain connects TRBV2 to TRBJ2-5, with D possibly TRBD1 on 6 matching bases. The CDR3 contains 15 residues. CDR1 and CDR2 (germline): SNHLY, FYNNEI. V gave up 3 bases and J gave up 3 bases, with 14 bases separating them. The CDR3 sequence is CASSEGTSEKETQYF. The DNA for the CDR3 is TGTGCCAGCAGTGAGGGGACATCCGAGAAAGAGACCCAGTACTTC. Full variable domain (outside the CDR3, taken from reference TRBV2 and TRBJ2-5): EPEVTQTPSHQVTQMGQEVILRCVPISNHLYFYWYRQILGQKVEFLVSFYNNEISEKSEIFDDQFSVERPDGSNFTLKIRSTKLEDSAMYFCASSEGTSEKETQYFGPGTRLLVL.

The chain carries TRBV5-5 and TRBJ2-5; TRBD1 matches 12 bases. Germline assignment: CDR1 SGHKS and CDR2 YYEKEE (reference sequence). V lost 4 bases to trimming and J lost 4 bases; unmatched junction nucleotides: 8. This CDR3 is built from 16 residues. The CDR3: CASSVGGTGGRETQYF. The CDR3 DNA reads TGTGCCAGCAGCGTCGGGGGGACAGGGGGCCGAGAGACCCAGTACTTC.

The V and J genes are TRBV5-5 and TRBJ2-3; 9 positions agree with TRBD1. This CDR3 comprises 17 residues. J was trimmed by 3 bases and V by 2 bases; bases with no gene match: 10. CDR1 and CDR2 from the germline V gene are SGHKS and YYEKEE (reference sequence). The CDR3 protein is CASSFLRSTGGTDTQYF. CDR3 coding DNA: TGTGCCAGCAGCTTCCTGCGATCGACAGGGGGGACAGATACGCAGTATTTT.

The gene calls are TRBV28 and TRBJ1-2, with 7 nucleotides matching TRBD1. This CDR3 spans 14 amino acids. V lost 4 bases, J lost 7 bases, and 9 bases stayed unmatched. CDR1 is MDHEN, CDR2 SYDVKM, per germline. This CDR3 is CASSSGQPHSGYTF. The DNA for the CDR3 is TGTGCCAGCAGTTCGGGACAGCCCCACAGTGGCTACACCTTC.

As DNA, the CDR3 is TGTGCCAGCAGTTTACGGACAGGAATCCACGAGCAGTACTTC. Translation: CASSLRTGIHEQYF. The chain employs TRBV27 and TRBJ2-7, with 7 positions matching TRBD1. J lost 5 bases, V lost 2 bases, and 6 bases had no gene match. CDR1 is MNHEY and CDR2 is SMNVEV in the germline V gene (reference sequence). The CDR3 has 14 residues.

This sequence joins TRBV2 and TRBJ1-1; D gene ambiguous. Trimming stripped 3 bases from V and 1 base from J, with 9 bases between. Germline CDR1 and CDR2: SNHLY and FYNNEI. This CDR3 is 14 amino acids long. Here the CDR3 reads CASSDDRPNTEAFF. CDR3 nucleotides: TGTGCCAGCAGTGATGATAGACCGAACACTGAAGCTTTCTTT.

The chain combines TRBV5-1 with TRBJ1-5, with TRBD1 matching over 10 bases. CDR1 and CDR2 (germline): SGHRS, YFSETQ. The V gene end was trimmed by 0 bases and the J gene end by 4 bases; junction bases not matched to a gene: 4. This CDR3 has 16 residues. Written as DNA, the CDR3 is TGCGCCAGCAGCTTGGAACCGGGACAGGGGAATCAGCCCCAGCATTTT. It specifies CASSLEPGQGNQPQHF.

CDR3 protein: CASSLRDGVTDTQYF. CDR3 sequence (DNA): TGTGCCAGCAGCCTGCGGGACGGAGTCACAGATACGCAGTATTTT. This chain links TRBV5-4 with TRBJ2-3, with a weak D call TRBD2 (6 bases). This CDR3 spans 15 amino acids. Germline-derived CDR1 and CDR2 are SGHNT and YYREEE (reference sequence). V was shortened by 4 bases and J by 2 bases, with 14 bases between the two germline ends.

The chain uses TRBV7-2 and TRBJ1-1, with D possibly TRBD1 on 6 matching bases. V was clipped by 10 bases and J by 0 bases, with 12 bases between them. Germline-derived CDR1 and CDR2 are SGHTA and FQGNSA. The CDR3 runs 13 residues. CDR3 in DNA: TGTGCCACCAGGGGCGGGGTGAACACTGAAGCTTTCTTT. Protein product: CATRGGVNTEAFF.

The chain couples TRBV5-1 to TRBJ1-1; 10 bases line up with TRBD1. V lost 5 bases and J lost 4; bases outside the gene matches: 17. CDR3 length: 18 amino acids. CDR1 and CDR2 (germline): SGHRS, YFSETQ. CDR3 amino acids: CASSTHRDRGTRGTEAFF. The CDR3 DNA reads TGCGCCAGCAGTACCCACCGGGACAGGGGTACCCGGGGCACTGAAGCTTTCTTT.

The chain has TRBV2 and TRBJ1-3; a possible D gene is TRBD1 (6 bases). Germline loops: CDR1 SNHLY, CDR2 FYNNEI. The CDR3 spans 14 residues. V lost 4 bases and J 1 base, leaving 8 bases between the germline ends. The CDR3 DNA sequence: TGTGCCAGCAGTGTCAGGGGATCTGGAAACACCATATATTTT. Its protein product is CASSVRGSGNTIYF.

The chain uses TRBV25-1 and TRBJ1-6, with TRBD1 matching over 7 bases. Germline loops: CDR1 MGHDK, CDR2 SYGVNS. This CDR3 contains 13 residues. The trim removed 7 bases at V and 9 bases at J, leaving 6 bases unmatched. CDR3 coding DNA: TGTGCCAGCACCAGGGACAGCATTTCACCCCTCCACTTT. It codes for CASTRDSISPLHF.

This clone was observed once. J is TRBJ1-6 and V is TRBV14; D remains ambiguous. This CDR3 comprises 15 residues. In germline, CDR1 is SGHDN, CDR2 FVKESK. The V and J ends lost 4 bases and 5 bases respectively, with 12 bases between them. The CDR3 coding sequence is TGTGCCAGCAGCCGAGGAAATCTGAATAATTCACCCCTCCACTTT. Its translation is CASSRGNLNNSPLHF. Drawing the rest from reference TRBV14 and TRBJ1-6, the complete variable domain is EAGVTQFPSHSVIEKGQTVTLRCDPISGHDNLYWYRRVMGKEIKFLLHFVKESKQDESGMPNNRFLAERTGGTYSTLKVQPAELEDSGVYFCASSRGNLNNSPLHFGNGTRLTVT.

This clone was found once. The CDR3, as DNA: TGTGCCAGCACCCCCAGCGGGGACCCAAGCAACTATGGCTACACCTTC. This translates into CASTPSGDPSNYGYTF. The rearrangement joins TRBV27 to TRBJ1-2; D possibly corresponds to TRBD1 (5 bases). The CDR3 is made up of 16 amino acids. The V gene's germline CDR1 is MNHEY and CDR2 SMNVEV (reference sequence). V was cut by 7 bases and J by 2 bases, with 20 bases left in between.

This clone occurred once. The CDR3 spells CASSLGTAAGTEAFF. The CDR3 nucleotides read TGTGCCAGCAGCTTGGGTACGGCCGCGGGTACTGAAGCTTTCTTT. The chain is built from TRBV5-8 and TRBJ1-1; D remains unclear. The CDR3 runs 15 residues. CDR1 is SGHTS and CDR2 is YDEGEE in the germline V gene. The ends were cut back, 0 bases at V and 5 bases at J, with 14 bases in the middle.

The J gene is TRBJ2-1, the V gene TRBV10-3, with D hard to call. Germline loops: CDR1 ENHRY, CDR2 SYGVKD. The CDR3 spans 10 residues. V was trimmed by 3 bases and J by 6 bases, leaving 0 bases between them. The CDR3 spells CAISDNEQFF. The CDR3 DNA reads TGTGCCATCAGTGACAATGAGCAGTTCTTC.

This chain joins TRBV10-1 and TRBJ1-1; D is ambiguous. Trimming removed 3 bases from V and 1 base from J, with 6 bases in between. The CDR3 runs to 13 residues. Germline CDR1 and CDR2: WNHNN and SYGVQD (reference sequence). DNA for the CDR3: TGCGCCAGCAGTGACAGGAGGAACACTGAAGCTTTCTTT. This translates into CASSDRRNTEAFF.

The chain links TRBV20-1 to TRBJ1-1, with D possibly matching TRBD1 (5 bases). The germline V and J ends were trimmed by 7 bases and 11 bases, with 17 bases remaining between them. The CDR3 covers 11 residues. The germline CDR1 and CDR2 sequences are DFQATT and SNEGSKA (reference sequence). The CDR3 nucleotides are TGCAGTGTGCCTGAGGACATAGGGGCTTTCTTT. Translating gives CSVPEDIGAFF.

V gene TRBV18 combines with J gene TRBJ1-2; D gene uncertain. Trimming took 3 bases from V and 7 from J, leaving 12 bases between them. The CDR3 contains 13 residues. Germline V gene sequence: CDR1 KGHSH, CDR2 LQKENI. CDR3 sequence: CASSPSGSSGYTF. Written as DNA, the CDR3 is TGTGCCAGCTCACCCAGCGGAAGCAGTGGCTACACCTTC.